These 21 T cell receptor beta chains originate from one sample sequenced in a study of cytomegalovirus exposure and HLA in healthy donors. Both 60 Vbeta primers and 13 Jbeta primers went into the PCR. Repertoires were generated with immunoSEQ multiplex PCR, while TCRdb's copy carries only in-frame clones and drops some. The sample lists about 170,000 clones; 76% were seen once. Source material: PBMCs. All receptors come from a female donor in good health and CMV-seronegative.

The table lists this clone with a few counts. The rearrangement uses TRBV5-1 and TRBJ2-2; possibly TRBD1 for D (6 bases). The CDR3 is 15 amino acids. Germline CDR1 SGHRS, CDR2 YFSETQ. Trimming pared 0 bases from V and 7 bases from J, leaving 13 bases between. DNA of the CDR3: TGCGCCAGCAGCTTGGAAACAGGGCGTGGCGGGGAGCTGTTTTTT. Protein: CASSLETGRGGELFF.

The V call is TRBV18, the J call TRBJ2-7; perhaps TRBD2 as D (6 bases). Trimming pared 3 bases from V and 6 bases from J, leaving 9 bases between. This CDR3 comprises 12 residues. The germline V gene has CDR1 KGHSH and CDR2 LQKENI. The CDR3, as DNA: TGTGCCAGCTCACCGGGACTCACCGAGCAGTACTTC. Protein sequence: CASSPGLTEQYF.

Comments on this clone: One junction end does not reproduce the germline sequence, and a read error may be involved. Other nucleotide sequences from this sample produce the same CDR3. V gene TRBV4-1 combines with J gene TRBJ2-2; TRBD2 matches at 8 bases. Germline values: CDR1 MGHRA, CDR2 YSYEKL. This CDR3 has 16 amino acids. The CDR3 bases are TGCGCCAGTAGCCTAAGGCTAGCGGGGAACACCGGGGAGCTGTTTTTT. Amino acids: CASSLRLAGNTGELFF.

The rearrangement joins TRBV29-1 to TRBJ2-3; weak D call: TRBD2 (6 bases). The CDR3 runs 12 residues. V was trimmed by 4 bases and J by 1 base, leaving 6 bases between them. Germline lookup yields CDR1 SQVTM and CDR2 ANQGSEA. The CDR3 sequence is CSVGLGTDTQYF. The CDR3 DNA is TGCAGCGTTGGACTAGGCACAGATACGCAGTATTTT.

The chain couples TRBV19 to TRBJ1-1, with 7 bases aligning to TRBD1. This CDR3 spans 14 amino acids. Unmatched junction bases numbered 11, after V lost 9 bases and J lost 4 bases. Germline V gene lookup returns CDR1 LNHDA and CDR2 SQIVND (reference sequence). CDR3 protein: CASQGGRRSTEAFF. The DNA for the CDR3 is TGTGCCAGCCAGGGGGGCCGTCGCAGCACTGAAGCTTTCTTT.

This chain connects TRBV7-9 to TRBJ1-1; TRBD1 matches at 7 bases. CDR1 is SEHNR, CDR2 FQNEAQ, per germline (reference sequence). V shed 5 bases and J 0 bases; nucleotides not matched to a gene: 3. The CDR3 consists of 14 residues. CDR3 bases: TGTGCCAGCAGCCCGGGACAGTTGAACACTGAAGCTTTCTTT. This codes for CASSPGQLNTEAFF. Looking up the rest from reference TRBV7-9 and TRBJ1-1 gives the full variable domain: DTGVSQNPRHKITKRGQNVTFRCDPISEHNRLYWYRQTLGQGPEFLTYFQNEAQLEKSRLLSDRFSAERPKGSFSTLEIQRTEQGDSAMYLCASSPGQLNTEAFFGQGTRLTVV.

The rearrangement uses TRBV18 and TRBJ2-2; 9 bases line up with TRBD1. Losses at the gene ends were 2 bases for V and 2 bases for J; bases not matched to a gene: 15. The length of the CDR3 is 20 residues. CDR1 and CDR2 (germline): KGHSH, LQKENI. In DNA, the CDR3 is TGTGCCAGCTCACCAGCGGGACAGGGTCTATTTGAGAGTAACACCGGGGAGCTGTTTTTT. Its protein is CASSPAGQGLFESNTGELFF.

The chain employs TRBV7-2 and TRBJ1-5, with TRBD1 identical over 8 bases. J gave up 7 bases and V 3 bases, and 17 bases lay outside the gene matches. The CDR3 totals 18 residues. Germline V gives CDR1 SGHTA, CDR2 FQGNSA. DNA for the CDR3: TGTGCCAGCAGCTTGAGAGCGGCAGGGGGCGCGGGGAAGCAGCCCCAGCATTTT. This translates into CASSLRAAGGAGKQPQHF.

This clone was found once. This chain connects TRBV9 to TRBJ2-2; tentatively, D is TRBD1 (6 bases). CDR3 length: 15 residues. Germline V lookup: CDR1 SGDLS, CDR2 YYNGEE. The ends were cut back, 7 bases at V and 1 base at J, with 14 bases in the middle. CDR3 nucleotides: TGTGCCAGCGCTACAGGGCACTGGAACACCGGGGAGCTGTTTTTT. Translation gives CASATGHWNTGELFF.

This rearrangement joins TRBV7-9 to TRBJ2-1, with TRBD2 identical over 8 bases. CDR1 is SEHNR, CDR2 FQNEAQ, per germline (reference sequence). V dropped 3 bases and J dropped 3; count of bases not matched to a gene: 1. This CDR3 has 14 residues. The CDR3 region has the DNA TGTGCCAGCAGCTTGAGCGGGAGCTACAATGAGCAGTTCTTC. This codes for CASSLSGSYNEQFF.

This clone was picked up a small number of times. This rearrangement joins TRBV7-8 to TRBJ2-2; no firm D call. The CDR3 length is 14 residues. The germline V and J ends were trimmed by 2 bases and 0 bases, with 4 bases remaining between them. CDR1 is SGHVS and CDR2 is FQNEAQ in the germline V gene. The CDR3 DNA reads TGTGCCAGCAGCTTATTAGCGAACACCGGGGAGCTGTTTTTT. It yields the protein CASSLLANTGELFF.

The V call is TRBV7-2, the J call TRBJ1-4; D gene ambiguous. With 1 base removed from V and 5 bases from J, the gap between germline ends came to 8 bases. The CDR3 consists of 14 residues. From germline, CDR1 is SGHTA and CDR2 FQGNSA. The chain's CDR3 is CASSLVWRNEKLFF. For the CDR3, the DNA is TGTGCCAGCAGCTTAGTCTGGCGGAATGAAAAACTGTTTTTT.

The genes are TRBV28 and TRBJ1-2; D ambiguous. Per germline, CDR1 MDHEN and CDR2 SYDVKM. CDR3 length: 12 residues. Between the trimmed V and J ends, which lost 2 bases and 5 bases, there was a span of 6 bases. The CDR3 nucleotides read TGTGCCAGCAGTTTAGGCGGTTATGGCTACACCTTC. This encodes CASSLGGYGYTF.

This chain uses TRBV19 with TRBJ1-1; maybe TRBD1 (5 bases). The germline V and J ends were trimmed by 6 bases and 0 bases, with 11 bases remaining between them. The germline CDR1 and CDR2 sequences are LNHDA and SQIVND (reference sequence). The CDR3 contains 14 residues. CDR3 residues: CASSRTYMNTEAFF. DNA of the CDR3: TGTGCCAGTAGCCGGACATACATGAACACTGAAGCTTTCTTT. The whole variable domain, filled in from reference TRBV19 and TRBJ1-1, reads DGGITQSPKYLFRKEGQNVTLSCEQNLNHDAMYWYRQDPGQGLRLIYYSQIVNDFQKGDIAEGYSVSREKKESFPLTVTSAQKNPTAFYLCASSRTYMNTEAFFGQGTRLTVV.

This chain joins TRBV28 and TRBJ1-5; D is perhaps TRBD1 (6 bases). V shed 2 bases and J shed 1 base, with 9 bases lying between them. CDR3 length: 15 amino acids. The germline V gene has CDR1 MDHEN and CDR2 SYDVKM. CDR3 in amino acids: CASSLRGTSNQPQHF. The CDR3, as DNA: TGTGCCAGCAGTTTAAGAGGGACAAGCAATCAGCCCCAGCATTTT.

The chain links TRBV20-1 to TRBJ1-1, with D perhaps matching TRBD1 (5 bases). V lost 3 bases and J 10 bases, leaving 12 bases between the germline ends. The CDR3 sequence is 11 residues long. Germline lookup yields CDR1 DFQATT and CDR2 SNEGSKA (reference sequence). This chain's CDR3 is CSARGRGGAFF. CDR3 in DNA: TGCAGTGCTAGGGGGCGGGGAGGAGCTTTCTTT.

The chain recombines TRBV5-4 with TRBJ2-2, with 7 bases fitting TRBD2. With 4 bases clipped from V and 1 base from J, the junction kept 7 bases outside the gene matches. Germline lookup yields CDR1 SGHNT and CDR2 YYREEE (reference sequence). The CDR3 is 16 residues long. The CDR3 loop is CASSPVVAGNTGELFF. The CDR3 nucleotides are TGTGCCAGCAGCCCGGTCGTAGCGGGGAACACCGGGGAGCTGTTTTTT.

The genes are TRBV19 and TRBJ1-4; TRBD1 agrees at 8 bases. The junction had 7 bases not matched to a gene; V was cut back by 5 bases and J by 8 bases. Germline V gives CDR1 LNHDA, CDR2 SQIVND (reference sequence). The CDR3 is 14 residues long. The CDR3 protein is CASSSGGRSEKLFF. In DNA, the CDR3 is TGTGCCAGTAGTTCAGGGGGCAGGAGCGAAAAACTGTTTTTT.

Only a few counts were recorded for this clone. The rearrangement uses TRBV4-2 and TRBJ1-5; 8 bases map to TRBD1. This CDR3 spans 16 amino acids. Germline V gene sequence: CDR1 LGHNA, CDR2 YNFKEQ. Germline trimming cut 4 bases from V and 4 bases from J; bases unmatched to any gene: 9. This CDR3 reads CASSPGQGVSNQPQHF. CDR3 DNA sequence: TGTGCCAGCAGCCCAGGACAGGGAGTTTCAAATCAGCCCCAGCATTTT.

J is TRBJ2-5 and V is TRBV7-2; unclear D gene. V shed 4 bases and J shed 4 bases, with 10 bases lying between them. CDR1 is SGHTA and CDR2 is FQGNSA in the germline V gene. This CDR3 has 13 amino acids. CDR3: CASSSRLGETQYF. The CDR3 bases are TGTGCCAGCAGCTCCCGACTGGGAGAGACCCAGTACTTC.

The chain combines TRBV7-3 with TRBJ2-7, with 7 positions matching TRBD2. The V gene's germline CDR1 is SGHTA and CDR2 FQGTGA. The ends lost 5 bases at V and 1 base at J; junction bases unmatched: 8. The CDR3 sequence is 15 residues long. CDR3 DNA: TGTGCCAGCAGCGCCGGGCCTAGCGGATCCTACGAGCAGTACTTC. Amino acids: CASSAGPSGSYEQYF. Variable domain in full (rest from reference TRBV7-3 and TRBJ2-7): GAGVSQTPSNKVTEKGKYVELRCDPISGHTALYWYRQSLGQGPEFLIYFQGTGAADDSGLPNDRFFAVRPEGSVSTLKIQRTERGDSAVYLCASSAGPSGSYEQYFGPGTRLTVT.